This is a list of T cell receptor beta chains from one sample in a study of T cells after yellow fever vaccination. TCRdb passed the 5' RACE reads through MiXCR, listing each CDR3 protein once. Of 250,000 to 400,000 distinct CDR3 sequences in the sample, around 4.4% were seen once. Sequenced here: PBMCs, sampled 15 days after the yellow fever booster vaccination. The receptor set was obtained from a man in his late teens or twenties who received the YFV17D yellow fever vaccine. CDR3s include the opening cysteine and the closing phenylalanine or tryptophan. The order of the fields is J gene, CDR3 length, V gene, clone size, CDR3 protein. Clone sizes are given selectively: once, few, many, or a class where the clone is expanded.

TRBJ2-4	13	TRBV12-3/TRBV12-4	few	CASSVTGRDIQYF
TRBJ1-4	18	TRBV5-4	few	CASSPRPTRALANEKLFF
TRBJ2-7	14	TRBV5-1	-	CASSSGQGGNEQYF
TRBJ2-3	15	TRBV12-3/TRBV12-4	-	CASSGQGVNTDTQYF
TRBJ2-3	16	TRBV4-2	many	CASSQGTASSTDTQYF
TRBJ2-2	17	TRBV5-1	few	CASSLWGHSRGTGELFF
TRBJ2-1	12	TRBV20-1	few	CSAPQGAGEQFF
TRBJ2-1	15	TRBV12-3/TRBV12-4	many	CASSQGQGSYNEQFF
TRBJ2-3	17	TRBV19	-	CASSLPFRAPLSDTQYF
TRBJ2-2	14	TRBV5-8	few	CASSLQRGTGELFF
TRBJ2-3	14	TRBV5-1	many	CASSLFGGTDTQYF
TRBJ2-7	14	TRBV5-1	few	CASSSSGLNYEQYF
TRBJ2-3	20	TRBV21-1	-	CASSKHYLGDGICVTDTQYF
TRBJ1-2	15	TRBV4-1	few	CASSPSSSASYGYTF
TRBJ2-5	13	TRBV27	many	CASSLRARETQYF
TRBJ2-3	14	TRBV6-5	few	CASSAQMNTDTQYF
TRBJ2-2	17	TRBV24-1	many	CATSELGTAANTGELFF
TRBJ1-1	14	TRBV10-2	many	CASSESQGVTEAFF
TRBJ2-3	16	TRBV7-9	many	CASSSAIAGGSDTQYF
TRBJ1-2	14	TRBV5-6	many	CASSLQDTNYGYTF
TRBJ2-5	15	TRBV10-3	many	CAISEGQPSQETQYF
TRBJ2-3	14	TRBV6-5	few	CASSYGRGWDTQYF
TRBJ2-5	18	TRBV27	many	CASSSAFPTSGGGETQYF
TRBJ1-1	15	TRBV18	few	CASSPQGAANTEAFF
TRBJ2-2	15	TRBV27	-	CASSRLQGTTGELFF
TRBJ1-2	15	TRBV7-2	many	CASSLGQPGSYGYTF
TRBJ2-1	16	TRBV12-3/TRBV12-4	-	CASSYVPGQGNNEQFF
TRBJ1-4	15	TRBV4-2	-	CASSQEKGSGGKLFF
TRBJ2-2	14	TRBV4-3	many	CASSQGDGAGELFF
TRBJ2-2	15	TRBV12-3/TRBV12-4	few	CASGLRGLNTGELFF
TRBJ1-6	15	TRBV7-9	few	CASSPPGQGYSPLHF
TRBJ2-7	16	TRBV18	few	CASSPRGSGGAYEQYF
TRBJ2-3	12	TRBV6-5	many	CASRSAGDTQYF
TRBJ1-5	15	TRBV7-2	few	CASSQTQGVDQPQHF
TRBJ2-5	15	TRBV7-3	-	CASSLTGGERETQYF
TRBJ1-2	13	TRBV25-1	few	CASSEFASRRYTF
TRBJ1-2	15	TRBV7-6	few	CASKMWDRGDYGYTF
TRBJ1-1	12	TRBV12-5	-	CASGLDWTEAFF
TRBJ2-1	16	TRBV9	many	CASSAGQGVSYNEQFF
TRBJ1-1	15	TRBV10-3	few	CAISPADPRGTEAFF